This T cell receptor beta chain comes out of a study of cytomegalovirus exposure and HLA in healthy donors. PCR was performed using 60 Vbeta and 13 Jbeta primers. The assay was immunoSEQ multiplex PCR, and TCRdb's table has in-frame clones only and misses some. The sample contains under 200,000 clones, roughly 80% of which appear only once. This CDR3 contains 11 residues. The germline V gene has CDR1 WNHNN and CDR2 SYGVQD (reference sequence). Trimming shortened V by 7 bases and J by 5 bases, and 8 bases separated the two germline ends. Sequencing was done on a sample of PBMCs. This rearrangement joins TRBV10-1 to TRBJ2-5; D unclear. The source is a woman aged 45-65 years in good health and CMV-seronegative. The CDR3 bases are TGCGCCAGCACCCCCCGGGAGACCCAGTACTTC. Translation: CASTPRETQYF.